These 15 T cell receptor beta chains came from one sample sequenced in a study of blood T cell repertoires in COVID-19. TCRdb's copy holds only in-frame clones and misses some; the assay was immunoSEQ multiplex PCR. The table shows roughly 250,000 clones, with roughly 82% occurring only once. Sample: PBMCs or T cells enriched from blood (not recorded which). All receptors derive from a woman aged 45 to 65 who had recovered from COVID-19.

This clone appeared once. CDR3 nucleotide sequence: TGTGCCAGCAGTCCACCGGGACAGAAGTTCTCTGGGGCCAACGTCCTGACTTTC. This sequence encodes CASSPPGQKFSGANVLTF. The chain combines TRBV3-1 (or the pseudogene TRBV3-2) with TRBJ2-6; 7 positions agree with TRBD1. The length of the CDR3 is 18 residues. Germline V gene lookup returns CDR1 LGHDT and CDR2 YNNKEL (reference sequence). V shed 6 bases and J 0 bases; nucleotides not matched to a gene: 11.

The chain recombines TRBV29-1 with TRBJ2-1; D perhaps matches TRBD1 (6 bases). The CDR3 loop spans 15 amino acids. V lost 3 bases and J 4 bases, leaving 16 bases between the germline ends. Germline values: CDR1 SQVTM, CDR2 ANQGSEA. The CDR3 DNA reads as TGCAGCGTTGAGGATGGGCCCGGGACATACAATGAGCAGTTCTTC. It codes for CSVEDGPGTYNEQFF.

V and J are TRBV28 and TRBJ2-7, with 7 bases aligning to TRBD1. The V gene end was trimmed by 7 bases and the J gene end by 9 bases; junction bases not matched to a gene: 0. This CDR3 spans 9 amino acids. CDR1 is MDHEN, CDR2 SYDVKM, per germline. The CDR3 loop is CASNRGQYF. Here the CDR3 DNA reads TGTGCCAGCAACAGGGGGCAGTACTTC.

The chain carries TRBV14 and TRBJ2-2, with D tentatively TRBD1 (5 bases). Germline lookup yields CDR1 SGHDN and CDR2 FVKESK. V was trimmed by 5 bases and J by 10 bases, leaving 14 bases between them. This CDR3 region has 13 residues. Written as DNA, the CDR3 is TGTGCCAGCAGCTCCTCAGGGCCGCAGGAGCTGTTTTTT. Encoded protein: CASSSSGPQELFF.

This chain connects TRBV4-3 to TRBJ2-7, with D perhaps TRBD1 (5 bases). CDR3 length: 14 residues. V was cut by 0 bases and J by 2 bases, with 8 bases left in between. Per the germline V gene, CDR1 is LGHNA and CDR2 is YSLEER. CDR3 sequence: CASSQDYRTYEQYF. CDR3 in DNA: TGCGCCAGCAGCCAAGACTACAGGACCTACGAGCAGTACTTC.

The rearrangement links TRBV30 to TRBJ2-3; D may be TRBD1 (5 bases). CDR1 is GTSNPN and CDR2 is SVGIG in the germline V gene (reference sequence). V dropped 1 base and J dropped 7 bases, with 6 bases sitting between them. CDR3 length: 11 amino acids. Written as DNA, the CDR3 is TGTGCCTGGAGTGGGGGCCATACGCAGTATTTT. Translating gives CAWSGGHTQYF.

The chain links TRBV7-2 to TRBJ2-5; 10 positions match TRBD1. Germline trimming cut 5 bases from V and 0 bases from J; bases unmatched to any gene: 6. Germline V CDR1 and CDR2: SGHTA, FQGNSA. This CDR3 is built from 16 residues. For the CDR3, the DNA is TGTGCCAGCAGCGTAGGGACAGGGGCCTACCAAGAGACCCAGTACTTC. Protein product: CASSVGTGAYQETQYF.

The chain is built from TRBV30 and TRBJ2-1, with 12 bases lining up with TRBD2. The CDR3 consists of 14 residues. Germline trimming cut 4 bases from V and 6 bases from J; bases unmatched to any gene: 4. The germline CDR1 and CDR2 sequences are GTSNPN and SVGIG (reference sequence). The DNA for the CDR3 is TGTGCCTGGATAAGGACTAGCGGGGCCAATGAGCAGTTCTTC. This translates into CAWIRTSGANEQFF. The full variable domain, completed using reference TRBV30 and TRBJ2-1, is SQTIHQWPATLVQPVGSPLSLECTVEGTSNPNLYWYRQAAGRGLQLLFYSVGIGQISSEVPQNLSASRPQDRQFILSSKKLLLSDSGFYLCAWIRTSGANEQFFGPGTRLTVL.

The chain couples TRBV10-2 to TRBJ2-1; TRBD2 is a possible D gene (7 bases). Germline V lookup: CDR1 WSHSY, CDR2 SAAADI. The CDR3 runs to 14 residues. V was shortened by 6 bases and J by 2 bases, with 11 bases between the two germline ends. Here the CDR3 reads CASSGGPTYNEQFF. The CDR3 DNA is TGCGCCAGCAGCGGGGGGCCTACCTACAATGAGCAGTTCTTC.

This chain joins TRBV7-2 and TRBJ1-2; D is possibly TRBD1 (6 bases). With 4 bases removed from V and 0 bases from J, the gap between germline ends came to 12 bases. Germline CDR1 SGHTA, CDR2 FQGNSA. This CDR3 contains 15 residues. Here the CDR3 DNA reads TGTGCCAGCAGCTACCGGACAGACTCTAACTATGGCTACACCTTC. Residues: CASSYRTDSNYGYTF.

The genes are TRBV19 and TRBJ1-6, with TRBD1 identical over 7 bases. Losses at the gene ends were 5 bases for V and 7 bases for J; bases not matched to a gene: 8. CDR1 and CDR2 (germline): LNHDA, SQIVND (reference sequence). CDR3 length equals 15 residues. CDR3 in amino acids: CASSSPPGQNSPLHF. The DNA for the CDR3 is TGTGCCAGTAGTTCACCGCCGGGACAGAATTCACCCCTCCACTTT.

This clone appeared a single time. The genes are TRBV24-1 and TRBJ2-1; possibly TRBD2 for D (5 bases). The CDR3 runs 14 residues. Germline V gene data show CDR1 as KGHDR and CDR2 as SFDVKD. Trimming cost V 6 bases and J 6 bases, with 14 bases left between them. The CDR3 loop reads CATSPGFRGNEQFF. In nucleotides, the CDR3 is TGTGCCACCAGTCCGGGGTTCCGTGGCAATGAGCAGTTCTTC.

CDR3 protein: CASSYTGGGQPQHF. The CDR3 coding sequence is TGTGCCAGCAGTTACACTGGGGGGGGTCAGCCCCAGCATTTT. The chain links TRBV6-2 or TRBV6-3 to TRBJ1-5; perhaps TRBD1 as D (5 bases). CDR1 is MNHEY and CDR2 is SVGEGT in the germline V gene. This CDR3 comprises 14 residues. V was pared by 2 bases and J by 6 bases, with 11 bases between.

This chain links TRBV19 with TRBJ1-3, with 7 positions matching TRBD1. The ends lost 9 bases at V and 4 bases at J; junction bases unmatched: 15. Germline V gene data show CDR1 as LNHDA and CDR2 as SQIVND (reference sequence). This CDR3 is built from 16 residues. CDR3 amino acids: CARDRGQVDFGNTIYF. CDR3 DNA sequence: TGTGCCAGGGACCGAGGACAGGTTGACTTCGGAAACACCATATATTTT.

V and J are TRBV3-1 (or the pseudogene TRBV3-2) and TRBJ2-7; 7 nucleotides agree with TRBD2. CDR1 is LGHDT, CDR2 YNNKEL, per germline (reference sequence). There are 15 residues in the CDR3. With V trimmed by 2 bases and J by 6 bases, 10 bases remained unmatched. CDR3 amino acids: CASSQYGREEGEQYF. CDR3 DNA sequence: TGTGCCAGCAGCCAATACGGACGGGAGGAGGGCGAGCAGTACTTC.